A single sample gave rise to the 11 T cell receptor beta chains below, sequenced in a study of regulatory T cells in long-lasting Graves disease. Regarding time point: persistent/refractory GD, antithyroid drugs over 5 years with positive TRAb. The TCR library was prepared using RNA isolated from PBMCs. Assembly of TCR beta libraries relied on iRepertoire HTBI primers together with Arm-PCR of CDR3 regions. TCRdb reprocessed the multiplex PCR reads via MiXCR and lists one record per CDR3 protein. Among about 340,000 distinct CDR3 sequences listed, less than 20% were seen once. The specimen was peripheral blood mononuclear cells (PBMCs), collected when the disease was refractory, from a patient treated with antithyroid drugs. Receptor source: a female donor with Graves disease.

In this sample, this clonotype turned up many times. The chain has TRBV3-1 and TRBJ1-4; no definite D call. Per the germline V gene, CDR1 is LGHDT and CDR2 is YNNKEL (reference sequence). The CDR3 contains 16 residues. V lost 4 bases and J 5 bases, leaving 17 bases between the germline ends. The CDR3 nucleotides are TGTGCCAGCAGCCCCGGTTTCGGGATCCCCAATGAAAAACTGTTTTTT. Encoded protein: CASSPGFGIPNEKLFF.

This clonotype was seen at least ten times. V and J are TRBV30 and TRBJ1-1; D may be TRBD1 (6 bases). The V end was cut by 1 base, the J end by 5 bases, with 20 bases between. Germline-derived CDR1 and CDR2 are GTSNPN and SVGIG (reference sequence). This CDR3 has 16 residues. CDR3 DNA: TGTGCCTGGAGTGCCTCGGTACAGGGACGGGAAACTGAAGCTTTCTTT. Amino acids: CAWSASVQGRETEAFF. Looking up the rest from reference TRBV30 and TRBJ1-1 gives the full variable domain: SQTIHQWPATLVQPVGSPLSLECTVEGTSNPNLYWYRQAAGRGLQLLFYSVGIGQISSEVPQNLSASRPQDRQFILSSKKLLLSDSGFYLCAWSASVQGRETEAFFGQGTRLTVV.

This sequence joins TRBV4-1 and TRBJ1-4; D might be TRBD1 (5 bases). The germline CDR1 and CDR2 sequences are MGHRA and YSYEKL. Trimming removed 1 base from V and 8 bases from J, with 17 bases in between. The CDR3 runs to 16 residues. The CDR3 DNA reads TGCGCCAGCAGCCAAGTCACGGGCAGGGTAGGGGAAAAACTGTTTTTT. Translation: CASSQVTGRVGEKLFF.

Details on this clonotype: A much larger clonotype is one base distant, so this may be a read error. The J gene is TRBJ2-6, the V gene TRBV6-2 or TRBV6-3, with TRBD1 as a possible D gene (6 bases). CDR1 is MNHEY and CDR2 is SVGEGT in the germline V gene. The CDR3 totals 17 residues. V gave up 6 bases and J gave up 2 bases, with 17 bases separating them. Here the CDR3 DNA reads TGTGCCAGCAGGGCGATACAGGGAATCCCTGGGGCCAACGTCCTGACTTTC. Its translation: CASRAIQGIPGANVLTF.

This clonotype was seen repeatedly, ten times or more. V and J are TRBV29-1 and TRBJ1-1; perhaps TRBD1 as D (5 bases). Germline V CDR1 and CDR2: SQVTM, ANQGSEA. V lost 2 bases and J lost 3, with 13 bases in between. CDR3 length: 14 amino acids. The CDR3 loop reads CSVELFREDTEAFF. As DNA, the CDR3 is TGCAGCGTTGAATTGTTCAGGGAGGACACTGAAGCTTTCTTT.

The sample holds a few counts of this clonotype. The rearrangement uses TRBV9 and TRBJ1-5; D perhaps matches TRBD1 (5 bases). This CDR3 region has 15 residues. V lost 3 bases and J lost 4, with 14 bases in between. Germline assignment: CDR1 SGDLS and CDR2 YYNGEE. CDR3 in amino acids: CASSGIGALNQPQHF. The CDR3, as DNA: TGTGCCAGCAGCGGCATAGGGGCGTTGAATCAGCCCCAGCATTTT.

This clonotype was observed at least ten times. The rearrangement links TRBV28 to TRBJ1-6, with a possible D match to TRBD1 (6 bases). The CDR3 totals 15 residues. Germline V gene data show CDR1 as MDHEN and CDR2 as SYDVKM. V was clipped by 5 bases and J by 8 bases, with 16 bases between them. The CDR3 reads CASSPGTHGDSPLHF. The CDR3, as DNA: TGTGCCAGCAGTCCGGGGACACATGGCGATTCACCCCTCCACTTT.

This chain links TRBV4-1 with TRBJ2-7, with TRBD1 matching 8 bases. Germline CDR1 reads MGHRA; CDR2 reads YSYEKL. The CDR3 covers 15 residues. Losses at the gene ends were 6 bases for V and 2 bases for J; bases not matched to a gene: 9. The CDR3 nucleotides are TGCGCCAGCAGTCAGGGGACAGGACAACCCTACGAGCAGTACTTC. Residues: CASSQGTGQPYEQYF.

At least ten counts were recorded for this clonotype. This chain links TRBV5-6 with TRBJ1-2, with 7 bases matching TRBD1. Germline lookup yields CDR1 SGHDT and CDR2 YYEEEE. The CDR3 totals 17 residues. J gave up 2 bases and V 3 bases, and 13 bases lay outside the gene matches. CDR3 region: CASSYRLEGATNYGYTF. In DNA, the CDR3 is TGTGCCAGCAGCTATCGGCTCGAGGGGGCAACCAACTATGGCTACACCTTC.

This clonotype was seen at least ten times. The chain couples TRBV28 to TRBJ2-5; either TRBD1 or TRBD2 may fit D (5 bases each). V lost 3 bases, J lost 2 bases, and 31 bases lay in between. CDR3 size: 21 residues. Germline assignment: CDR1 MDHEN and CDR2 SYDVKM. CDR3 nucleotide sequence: TGTGCCAGCAGTTTTCCCTCCGATGCGTCCTTGGGCGAGGGGAGACAAGAGACCCAGTACTTC. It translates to CASSFPSDASLGEGRQETQYF.

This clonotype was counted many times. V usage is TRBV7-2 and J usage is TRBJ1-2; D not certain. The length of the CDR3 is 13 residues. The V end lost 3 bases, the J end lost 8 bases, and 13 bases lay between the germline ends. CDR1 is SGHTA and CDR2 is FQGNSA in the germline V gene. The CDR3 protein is CASSFFSPMGYTF. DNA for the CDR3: TGTGCCAGCAGCTTTTTCAGCCCGATGGGCTACACCTTC.